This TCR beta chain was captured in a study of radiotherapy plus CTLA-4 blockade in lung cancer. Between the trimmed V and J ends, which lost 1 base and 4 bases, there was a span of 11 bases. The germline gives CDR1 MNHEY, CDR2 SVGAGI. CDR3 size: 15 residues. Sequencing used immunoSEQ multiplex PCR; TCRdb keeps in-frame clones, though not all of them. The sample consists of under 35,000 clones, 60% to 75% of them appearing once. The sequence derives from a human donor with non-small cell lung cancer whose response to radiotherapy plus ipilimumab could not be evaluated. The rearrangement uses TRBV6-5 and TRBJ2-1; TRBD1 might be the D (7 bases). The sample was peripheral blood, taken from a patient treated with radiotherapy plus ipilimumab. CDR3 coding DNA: TGTGCCAGCAGTTACTTACAGGGGAGGTACAATGAGCAGTTCTTC. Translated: CASSYLQGRYNEQFF.